This is a list of T cell receptor beta chains from one sample in a study of blood T cells in healthy people across ages. TCRdb analysed the 5' RACE reads with MiXCR anew, one entry per CDR3 protein. Of 600,000 to 800,000 distinct CDR3 sequences listed, 20% to 25% are singletons. Sequencing was performed on blood. These receptors all come from a man in his 70s in good health. CDR3s include the opening cysteine and the closing phenylalanine or tryptophan.

V gene	CDR3 protein
TRBV5-5	CASSLDGTALTEAFF
TRBV18	CASSPPRQGHSYEQYF
TRBV5-5	CASGLGQGKKTRSEKLFF
TRBV28	CASSKRLGTGEGIEQFF
TRBV19	CASSIDQRLSYNEQFF
TRBV20-1	CSATPGPRTDTQYF
TRBV6-5	CASSYSGGIGEKLFF
TRBV2	CASRDGLAGRSSSYNEQFF
TRBV20-1	CSARQDLYNSPLHF
TRBV3-1	CASSQSGVAQYF
TRBV12-5	CASGLTGGSGEAFF
TRBV7-9	CASSTSGNEQFF
TRBV6-4	CATRDSLTDTQYF
TRBV29-1	CSVEGTTDRGPTETQYF
TRBV20-1	CSARQDLAKNIQYF
TRBV7-3	CASSLSVLDTQYF
TRBV10-3	CAISVGSTNTGELFF
TRBV6-4	CASSDGRLGYNEQFF
TRBV7-2	CASSPEGQPYNEQFF
TRBV10-3	CAIQGVGETQYF
TRBV21-1	CASSKVLDRVGTKNIQYF
TRBV5-5	CASSLQAMNTEAFF
TRBV7-9	CASSLEPDYNQETQYF
TRBV7-7	CASSSGPGVHEQYF
TRBV5-1	CASSLAGDGAGDEQFF
TRBV12-3/TRBV12-4	CASSGSRLNEQFF
TRBV27	CASSLNGGRFEKLFF
TRBV28	CASTVSRGLYTEAFF
TRBV7-2	CASSRILAGDHEQFF
TRBV28	CASSFKWGTDTQYF
TRBV20-1	CSARAYGYTF
TRBV7-9	CASSPGQGAQNYGYTF
TRBV20-1	CSAGGGGTYEQYF
TRBV24-1	CATSESGTAGGRYNEQFF
TRBV2	CASSAEVYEQYF
TRBV7-7	CASSQGQGAWNEQFF
TRBV3-1	CASSPRDRGNEQYF
TRBV2	CASSMTPQMAEQYF
TRBV7-6	CASSSLNTDTQYF
TRBV12-3/TRBV12-4	CASRPTSGRGYEQYF
TRBV20-1	CSARGGQYGYTF
TRBV14	CASSHRMGTDTQYF
TRBV12-3/TRBV12-4	CASSSPLANEKPFF
TRBV29-1	CSVVQGGNAEAFF
TRBV7-8	CASSFETGSHEQYF
TRBV4-1	CASSQDLHSSYEQYF
TRBV7-6	CASSLTLVGELFF
TRBV6-1	CASSTGGLADFQETQYF
TRBV6-2/TRBV6-3	CASGRVSYEQYF
TRBV6-5	CASRNEAVADEQFF
TRBV21-1	CASSKFGLGIEPSSYEQYF
TRBV11-2	CASSLGVGSGTSEQFF
TRBV6-2/TRBV6-3	CASSDPDGGSYEQYF